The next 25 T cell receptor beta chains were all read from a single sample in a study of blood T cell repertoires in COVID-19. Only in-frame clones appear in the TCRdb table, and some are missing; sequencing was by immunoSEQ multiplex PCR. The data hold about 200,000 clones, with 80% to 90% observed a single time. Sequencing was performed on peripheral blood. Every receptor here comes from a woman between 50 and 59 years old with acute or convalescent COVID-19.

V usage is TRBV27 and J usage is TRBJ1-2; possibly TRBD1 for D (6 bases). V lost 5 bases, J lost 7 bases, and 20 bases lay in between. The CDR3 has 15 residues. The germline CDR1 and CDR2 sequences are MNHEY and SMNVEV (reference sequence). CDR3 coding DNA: TGTGCCAGCAGTCCCCAGGGCGGGGGCTGGGGTGGCTACACCTTC. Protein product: CASSPQGGGWGGYTF.

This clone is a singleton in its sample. The CDR3 nucleotides read TGCAGTGCTAGGCCAGTCTATGGCTACACCTTC. It codes for CSARPVYGYTF. The chain combines TRBV20-1 with TRBJ1-2; D is ambiguous. Trimming pared 3 bases from V and 4 bases from J, leaving 6 bases between. Germline V gene lookup returns CDR1 DFQATT and CDR2 SNEGSKA (reference sequence). This CDR3 has 11 amino acids.

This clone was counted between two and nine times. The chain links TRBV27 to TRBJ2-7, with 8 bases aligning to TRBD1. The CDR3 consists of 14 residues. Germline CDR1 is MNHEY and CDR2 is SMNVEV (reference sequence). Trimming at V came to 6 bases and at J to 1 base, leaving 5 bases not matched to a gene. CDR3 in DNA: TGTGCCAGCAGCTGGGGGACAGGTTCCTACGAGCAGTACTTC. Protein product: CASSWGTGSYEQYF.

DNA for the CDR3: TGTGCCAGCAGCCCCTCGTTTGCGACCGGACTGACTTACACCGGGGAGCTGTTTTTT. Protein product: CASSPSFATGLTYTGELFF. The J gene is TRBJ2-2, the V gene TRBV3-1 (or the pseudogene TRBV3-2), with D possibly being TRBD2 (5 bases). The germline CDR1 and CDR2 sequences are LGHDT and YNNKEL (reference sequence). V dropped 4 bases and J dropped 3 bases, with 24 bases sitting between them. The CDR3 runs to 19 residues.

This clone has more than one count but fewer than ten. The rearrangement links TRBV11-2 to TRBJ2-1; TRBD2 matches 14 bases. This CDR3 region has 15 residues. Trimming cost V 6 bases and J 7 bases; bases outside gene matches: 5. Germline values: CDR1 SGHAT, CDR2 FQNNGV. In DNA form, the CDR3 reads TGTGCCAGCAGTCCGGGACTAGCGGGAGAGAATGAGCAGTTCTTC. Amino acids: CASSPGLAGENEQFF.

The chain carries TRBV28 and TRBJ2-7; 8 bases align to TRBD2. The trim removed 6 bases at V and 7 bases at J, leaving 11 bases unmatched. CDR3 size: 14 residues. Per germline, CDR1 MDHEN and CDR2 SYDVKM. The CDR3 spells CASSRAGVLREQYF. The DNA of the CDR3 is TGTGCCAGCAGCCGAGCGGGAGTACTGAGGGAGCAGTACTTC. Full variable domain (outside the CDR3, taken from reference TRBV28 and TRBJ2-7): DVKVTQSSRYLVKRTGEKVFLECVQDMDHENMFWYRQDPGLGLRLIYFSYDVKMKEKGDIPEGYSVSREKKERFSLILESASTNQTSMYLCASSRAGVLREQYFGPGTRLTVT.

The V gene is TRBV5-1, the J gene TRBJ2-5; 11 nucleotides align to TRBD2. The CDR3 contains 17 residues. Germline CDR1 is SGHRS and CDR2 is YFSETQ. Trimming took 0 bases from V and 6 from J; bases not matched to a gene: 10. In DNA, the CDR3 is TGCGCCAGCAGCTTGGGCACTAGCGGGAGTAACGGACAGACCCAGTACTTC. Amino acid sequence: CASSLGTSGSNGQTQYF. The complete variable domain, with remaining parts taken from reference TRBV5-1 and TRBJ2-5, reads KAGVTQTPRYLIKTRGQQVTLSCSPISGHRSVSWYQQTPGQGLQFLFEYFSETQRNKGNFPGRFSGRQFSNSRSEMNVSTLELGDSALYLCASSLGTSGSNGQTQYFGPGTRLLVL.

CDR3 residues: CASSAWTSGDTQYF. CDR3 coding DNA: TGTGCCAGCAGTGCCTGGACCAGCGGGGATACGCAGTATTTT. This rearrangement joins TRBV27 to TRBJ2-3; weak D call: TRBD2 (6 bases). V lost 5 bases and J lost 6, with 15 bases in between. This CDR3 has 14 residues. Germline CDR1 and CDR2: MNHEY and SMNVEV (reference sequence).

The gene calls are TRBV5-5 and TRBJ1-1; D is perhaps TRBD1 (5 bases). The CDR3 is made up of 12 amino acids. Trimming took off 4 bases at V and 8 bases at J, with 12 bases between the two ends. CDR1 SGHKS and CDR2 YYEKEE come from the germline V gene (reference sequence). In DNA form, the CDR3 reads TGTGCCAGCAGCCGCAACAGGCCCGAAGCTTTCTTT. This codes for CASSRNRPEAFF. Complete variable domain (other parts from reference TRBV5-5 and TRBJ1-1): DAGVTQSPTHLIKTRGQQVTLRCSPISGHKSVSWYQQVLGQGPQFIFQYYEKEERGRGNFPDRFSARQFPNYSSELNVNALLLGDSALYLCASSRNRPEAFFGQGTRLTVV.

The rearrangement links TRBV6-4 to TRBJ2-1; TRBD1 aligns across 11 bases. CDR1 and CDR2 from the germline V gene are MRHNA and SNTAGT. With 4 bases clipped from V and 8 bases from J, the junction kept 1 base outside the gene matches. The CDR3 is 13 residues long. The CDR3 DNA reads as TGTGCCAGCAGTGGGACAGGGGGCCATGAGCAGTTCTTC. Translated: CASSGTGGHEQFF.

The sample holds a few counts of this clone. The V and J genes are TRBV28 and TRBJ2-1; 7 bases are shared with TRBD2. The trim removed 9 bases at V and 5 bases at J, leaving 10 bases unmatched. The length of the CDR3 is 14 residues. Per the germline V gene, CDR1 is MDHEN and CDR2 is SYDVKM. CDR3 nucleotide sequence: TGTGCCAGTCTAAGGGCTAGCGGAAACAATGAGCAGTTCTTC. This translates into CASLRASGNNEQFF.

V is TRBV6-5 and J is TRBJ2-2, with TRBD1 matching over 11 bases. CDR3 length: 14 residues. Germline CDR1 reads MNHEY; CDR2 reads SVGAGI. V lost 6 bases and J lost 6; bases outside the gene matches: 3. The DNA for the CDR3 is TGTGCCAGCAGGGTGGGACAGGGGGCCGGGGAGCTGTTTTTT. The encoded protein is CASRVGQGAGELFF.

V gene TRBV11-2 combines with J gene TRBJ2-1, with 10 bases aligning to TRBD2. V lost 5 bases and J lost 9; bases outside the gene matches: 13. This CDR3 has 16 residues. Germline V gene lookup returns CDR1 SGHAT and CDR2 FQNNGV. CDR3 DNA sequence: TGTGCCAGCAGCGTCCGAGGGCTAGCGGGAGCCGGTGAGCAGTTCTTC. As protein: CASSVRGLAGAGEQFF.

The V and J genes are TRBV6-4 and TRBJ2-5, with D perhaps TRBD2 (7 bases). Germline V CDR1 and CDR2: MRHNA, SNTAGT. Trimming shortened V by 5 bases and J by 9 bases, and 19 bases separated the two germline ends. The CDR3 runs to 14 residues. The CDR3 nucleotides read TGTGCCAGCAGTACCGGGCCCGCGGGGGCCCCCCAGTACTTC. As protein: CASSTGPAGAPQYF.

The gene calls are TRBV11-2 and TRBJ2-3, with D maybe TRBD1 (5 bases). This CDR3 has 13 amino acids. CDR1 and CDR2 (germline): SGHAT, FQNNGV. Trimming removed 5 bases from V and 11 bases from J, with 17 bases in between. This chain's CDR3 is CASSLPSGWKQYF. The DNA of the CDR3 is TGTGCCAGCAGCCTCCCTTCAGGGTGGAAGCAGTATTTT.

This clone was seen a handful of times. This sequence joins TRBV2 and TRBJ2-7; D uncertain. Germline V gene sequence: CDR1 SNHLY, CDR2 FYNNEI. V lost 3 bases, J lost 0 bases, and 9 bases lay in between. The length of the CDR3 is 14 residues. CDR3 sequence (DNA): TGTGCCAGCAGTGAGATGGTGAGCTCCTACGAGCAGTACTTC. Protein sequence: CASSEMVSSYEQYF.

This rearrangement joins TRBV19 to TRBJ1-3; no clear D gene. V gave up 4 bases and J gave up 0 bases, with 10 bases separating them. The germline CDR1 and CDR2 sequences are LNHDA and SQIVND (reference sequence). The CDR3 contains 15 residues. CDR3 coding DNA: TGTGCCAGTAGTAAGACGGGAATCTCTGGAAACACCATATATTTT. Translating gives CASSKTGISGNTIYF.

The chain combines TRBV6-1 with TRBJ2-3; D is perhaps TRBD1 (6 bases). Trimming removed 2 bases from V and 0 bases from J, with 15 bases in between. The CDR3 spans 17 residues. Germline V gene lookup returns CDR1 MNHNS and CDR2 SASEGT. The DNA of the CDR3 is TGTGCCAGCAGTGAAAGGAGGACAGCGGCTAGCACAGATACGCAGTATTTT. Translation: CASSERRTAASTDTQYF.

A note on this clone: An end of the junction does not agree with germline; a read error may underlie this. The DNA for the CDR3 is TGTGCTAGCAGCTTACGGGCGTCTCTAGCGGAGACCCAGTACTTC. It is translated as CASSLRASLAETQYF. The chain recombines TRBV7-7 with TRBJ2-5, with D possibly TRBD2 on 6 matching bases. Looked up from germline, CDR1 is SSHAT and CDR2 is FNYEAQ (reference sequence). The CDR3 loop spans 15 amino acids.

Here the CDR3 reads CASGLGNQRSIAKLFF. For the CDR3, the DNA is TGTGCTAGTGGTTTGGGTAATCAAAGGAGTATAGCGAAACTGTTTTTT. The V gene is TRBV12-5, the J gene TRBJ1-4, with no clear D. Germline CDR1 reads LGHNT; CDR2 reads FRNRAP. The CDR3 spans 16 residues. Trimming shortened V by 1 base and J by 11 bases, and 20 bases separated the two germline ends.

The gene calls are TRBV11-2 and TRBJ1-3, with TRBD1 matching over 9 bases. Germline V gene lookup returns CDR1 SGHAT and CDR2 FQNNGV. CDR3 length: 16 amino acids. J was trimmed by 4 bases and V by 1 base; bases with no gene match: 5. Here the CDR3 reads CASSLVGQGSGNTIYF. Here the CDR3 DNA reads TGTGCCAGCAGCTTAGTGGGACAGGGTTCGGGAAACACCATATATTTT.

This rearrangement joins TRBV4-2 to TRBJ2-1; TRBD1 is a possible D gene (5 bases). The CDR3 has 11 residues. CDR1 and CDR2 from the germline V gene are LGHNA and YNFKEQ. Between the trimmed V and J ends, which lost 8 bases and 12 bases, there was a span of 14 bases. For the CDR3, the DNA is TGTGCCAGCGCCCAGGGTTCAGGGCAGTTCTTC. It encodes CASAQGSGQFF.

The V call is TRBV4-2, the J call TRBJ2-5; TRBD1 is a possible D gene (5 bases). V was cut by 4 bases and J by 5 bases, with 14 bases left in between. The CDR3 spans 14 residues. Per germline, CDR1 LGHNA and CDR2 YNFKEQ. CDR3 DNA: TGTGCCAGCAGCCCGCTTAGCAGGGCTGAGACCCAGTACTTC. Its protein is CASSPLSRAETQYF.

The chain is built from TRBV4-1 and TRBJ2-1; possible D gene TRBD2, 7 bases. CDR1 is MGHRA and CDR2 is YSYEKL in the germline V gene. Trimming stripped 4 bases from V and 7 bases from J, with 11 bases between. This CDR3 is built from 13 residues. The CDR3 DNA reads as TGCGCCAGCAGCCGGGGGGGCCGGAATGAGCAGTTCTTC. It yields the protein CASSRGGRNEQFF.

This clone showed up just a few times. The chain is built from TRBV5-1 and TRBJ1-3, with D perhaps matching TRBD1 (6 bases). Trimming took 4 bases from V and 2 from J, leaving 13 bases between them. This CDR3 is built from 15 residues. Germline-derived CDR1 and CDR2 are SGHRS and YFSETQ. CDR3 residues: CASSDRPGAGNTIYF. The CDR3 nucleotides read TGCGCCAGCAGCGACAGGCCGGGCGCTGGAAACACCATATATTTT.